The 9 T cell receptor beta chains in this list originate from one sample, sequenced in a study of early T cells in non-severe SARS-CoV-2 infection. TCRdb recomputed calls from the 5' RACE reads with MiXCR, one row per CDR3 protein. Among tens of thousands of distinct CDR3 sequences, about 4.5% were seen once, and the ten largest hold 15% to 20%. Sequenced: whole blood. These TCRs come from an adult who was a healthcare worker with PCR-confirmed SARS-CoV-2 infection or an uninfected control (not recorded which).

The CDR3 protein is CASGSPGTIYEQYF. DNA for the CDR3: TGTGCTAGTGGCTCCCCCGGGACAATCTACGAGCAGTACTTC. The genes are TRBV12-5 and TRBJ2-7, with D perhaps matching TRBD1 (6 bases). This CDR3 contains 14 residues. In germline, CDR1 is LGHNT, CDR2 FRNRAP. Trimming took 6 bases from V and 3 from J, leaving 15 bases between them.

This clonotype was detected many times. The chain carries TRBV5-6 and TRBJ2-7; a possible D gene is TRBD1 (6 bases). The V gene lost 0 bases and the J gene lost 1 base, with 17 bases spanning the gap. Germline V gives CDR1 SGHDT, CDR2 YYEEEE. CDR3 size: 17 residues. The CDR3 reads CASSLASQGNPSYEQYF. In DNA form, the CDR3 reads TGTGCCAGCAGCTTGGCCTCGCAGGGGAATCCGTCCTACGAGCAGTACTTC. The whole variable domain, remainder taken from reference TRBV5-6 and TRBJ2-7, is DAGVTQSPTHLIKTRGQQVTLRCSPKSGHDTVSWYQQALGQGPQFIFQYYEEEERQRGNFPDRFSGHQFPNYSSELNVNALLLGDSALYLCASSLASQGNPSYEQYFGPGTRLTVT.

This clonotype came up many times. V is TRBV10-3 and J is TRBJ2-3, with 9 bases aligning to TRBD1. The CDR3 is 17 residues long. Germline CDR1 and CDR2: ENHRY and SYGVKD. V lost 0 bases to trimming and J lost 2 bases; unmatched junction nucleotides: 6. The chain's CDR3 is CAISESIGTGSTDTQYF. The CDR3 DNA follows: TGTGCCATCAGTGAGTCAATTGGGACAGGGTCCACAGATACGCAGTATTTT.

This clonotype occurred many times. Compared with germline, one end of the junction differs, possibly owing to a read error. V gene TRBV4-1 combines with J gene TRBJ2-1; D perhaps matches TRBD2 (7 bases). CDR3 length: 15 amino acids. Looked up from germline, CDR1 is MGHRA and CDR2 is YSYEKL. DNA of the CDR3: TGCGCCAGCAGCCAAGAAAACTTGGGAGGGGGGCCTTACCTTTTC. Its translation: CASSQENLGGGPYLF.

As DNA, the CDR3 is TGCGCCAGCAGTAACAATTACGCGGACACTGAAGCTTTCTTT. It encodes CASSNNYADTEAFF. V usage is TRBV10-1 and J usage is TRBJ1-1; D remains ambiguous. Per germline, CDR1 WNHNN and CDR2 SYGVQD (reference sequence). The V end lost 5 bases, the J end lost 3 bases, and 13 bases lay between the germline ends. CDR3 length equals 14 residues.

This clonotype was seen at least ten times. J is TRBJ2-1 and V is TRBV7-2, with D unresolved. The ends were cut back, 3 bases at V and 9 bases at J, with 9 bases in the middle. This CDR3 comprises 12 residues. From germline, CDR1 is SGHTA and CDR2 FQGNSA. CDR3 residues: CASSFQRSEQFF. The CDR3 coding sequence is TGTGCCAGCAGCTTCCAGCGAAGTGAGCAGTTCTTC.

This clonotype has at least ten counts. The chain couples TRBV6-6 to TRBJ2-1; the match to TRBD2 covers 8 bases. The CDR3 runs 14 residues. V lost 7 bases and J lost 4; bases outside the gene matches: 6. CDR1 and CDR2 from the germline V gene are MNHNY and SVGAGI (reference sequence). The CDR3 protein is CASTDGGAYNEQFF. The CDR3 DNA reads TGTGCCAGCACCGACGGGGGGGCGTACAATGAGCAGTTCTTC.

This clonotype came up many times. The gene calls are TRBV12-3 or TRBV12-4 and TRBJ1-2; 10 nucleotides match TRBD1. CDR3 length: 13 residues. The V segment lost 6 bases and the J segment 8 bases; nucleotides outside the gene matches: 6. DNA of the CDR3: TGTGCCAGCAGCCAAGACAGGGGGCAGGGCTACACCTTC. This gives the protein CASSQDRGQGYTF.

The CDR3 loop reads CASTRLSRARPKNIQYF. Written as DNA, the CDR3 is TGTGCCAGTACGCGTCTTTCGAGGGCTCGGCCCAAAAACATTCAGTACTTC. The chain is built from TRBV7-8 and TRBJ2-4, with D possibly matching TRBD2 (5 bases). V was trimmed by 9 bases and J by 2 bases, leaving 23 bases between them. Germline loops: CDR1 SGHVS, CDR2 FQNEAQ. The CDR3 length is 17 residues. Full variable domain (rest looked up from reference TRBV7-8 and TRBJ2-4): GAGVSQSPRYKVAKRGQDVALRCDPISGHVSLFWYQQALGQGPEFLTYFQNEAQLDKSGLPSDRFFAERPEGSVSTLKIQRTQQEDSAVYLCASTRLSRARPKNIQYFGAGTRLSVL.